These T cell receptor beta chains were read from a single sample in a study of stem cell transplantation in POMP-related autoinflammatory disease. Only in-frame clones appear in the TCRdb table, and some are missing; sequencing was by immunoSEQ multiplex PCR. The data hold 30,000 or so clones, with about 90% observed a single time. The starting material was CD4+ T cells from PBMCs, obtained before stem cell transplantation. The receptors were sampled from a human donor with POMP-related autoinflammation and immune dysregulation (PRAID). The CDR3 runs from the conserved cysteine through the conserved F or W. The order of the fields is V gene, CDR3 length, D gene, clone size, J gene, CDR3 protein, CDR3 DNA. A D gene is named only where the DNA matches it firmly. The size entry is marked missing in some rows and otherwise reads once, few, many or a size class.

TRBV29-1	14	TRBD2	.	TRBJ2-5	CSLSVSGGGETQYF	TGCAGCCTCTCTGTTAGCGGGGGAGGTGAGACCCAGTACTTC
TRBV15	16	.	.	TRBJ2-1	CATSRDPYHSYNEQFF	TGTGCCACCAGCAGAGATCCCTATCACTCCTACAATGAGCAGTTCTTC
TRBV5-1	14	.	.	TRBJ2-1	CASSLDRVGNEQFF	TGCGCCAGCAGCTTGGACAGGGTGGGCAATGAGCAGTTCTTC
TRBV28	17	TRBD1	.	TRBJ1-4	CASSLPPTGGALEKLFF	TGTGCCAGCAGTTTACCCCCCACAGGGGGGGCTTTGGAAAAACTGTTTTTT
TRBV20-1	11	.	once	TRBJ2-3	CSARRLDTQYF	TGCAGTGCTAGGAGATTGGATACGCAGTATTTT
TRBV18	15	.	.	TRBJ1-3	CASSIARTSGNTIYF	TGTGCCAGCTCAATCGCACGGACCTCTGGAAACACCATATATTTT
TRBV4-1	13	.	few	TRBJ1-1	CASSQDRDTEAFF	TGCGCCAGCAGCCAAGACAGGGACACTGAAGCTTTCTTT
TRBV19	14	.	.	TRBJ1-2	CASTPVTRNYGYTF	TGTGCCAGTACCCCCGTGACGCGGAACTATGGCTACACCTTC
TRBV6-5	14	.	.	TRBJ2-7	CASSLRDVTYEQYF	TGTGCCAGCAGCTTACGGGACGTTACCTACGAGCAGTACTTC
TRBV5-1	15	.	.	TRBJ2-3	CASSLDAGSTDTQYF	TGCGCCAGCAGCTTGGATGCAGGGAGCACAGATACGCAGTATTTT
TRBV9	14	TRBD1	.	TRBJ1-1	CASSPKGQGIEAFF	TGTGCCAGCAGCCCCAAGGGACAGGGAATTGAAGCTTTCTTT
TRBV7-2	16	TRBD2	.	TRBJ2-2	CASSWTSGGNTGELFF	TGTGCCAGCAGCTGGACTAGCGGGGGGAACACCGGGGAGCTGTTTTTT
TRBV2	14	TRBD1	.	TRBJ1-4	CASSDRGRYEKLFF	TGTGCCAGCAGTGACAGGGGGCGCTATGAAAAACTGTTTTTT
TRBV7-2	16	TRBD1	once	TRBJ2-7	CASSLSTGTGIYEQYF	TGTGCCAGCAGCTTAAGTACCGGGACAGGGATCTACGAGCAGTACTTC
TRBV7-3	14	TRBD2	.	TRBJ2-3	CASSFAGVRDTQYF	TGTGCCAGCAGCTTCGCGGGAGTGAGGGATACGCAGTATTTT
TRBV11-2	17	.	.	TRBJ1-2	CASSLDSGALAFYGYTF	TGTGCCAGCAGCTTAGATAGCGGGGCCCTCGCCTTCTATGGCTACACCTTC
TRBV9	15	.	few	TRBJ1-2	CASSPDLLENYGYTF	TGTGCCAGCAGCCCGGACCTTTTGGAAAACTATGGCTACACCTTC
TRBV10-1	15	TRBD2	.	TRBJ2-5	CASSEGLAGFETQYF	TGCGCCAGCAGTGAGGGACTAGCGGGGTTCGAGACCCAGTACTTC
TRBV5-6	15	.	.	TRBJ2-2	CASSRRGPWTGELFF	TGTGCCAGCAGCCGCAGGGGCCCGTGGACCGGGGAGCTGTTTTTT
TRBV5-1	13	.	.	TRBJ1-2	CASSLEGFYGYTF	TGCGCCAGCAGCTTGGAGGGGTTCTATGGCTACACCTTC
TRBV9	13	.	.	TRBJ1-6	CASSVLGGSPLHF	TGTGCCAGCAGCGTATTAGGCGGATCACCCCTCCACTTT
TRBV19	16	TRBD1	.	TRBJ2-2	CASRQGAFGNTGELFF	TGTGCCAGCAGACAGGGGGCTTTCGGTAACACCGGGGAGCTGTTTTTT
TRBV6-1	16	.	.	TRBJ1-5	CASSVSLQFRNQPQHF	TGTGCCAGCAGTGTATCGTTACAGTTTCGCAATCAGCCCCAGCATTTT
TRBV7-2	15	.	.	TRBJ2-7	CASSLVGRSPYEQYF	TGTGCCAGCAGCTTAGTGGGGCGCTCCCCCTACGAGCAGTACTTC
TRBV7-9	15	.	.	TRBJ1-3	CASSLAGSSGNTIYF	TGTGCCAGCAGCTTAGCGGGAAGCTCTGGAAACACCATATATTTT
TRBV6-6	13	.	.	TRBJ1-6	CASGYSSGSPLHF	TGTGCCAGCGGATACAGCTCTGGTTCACCCCTCCACTTT
TRBV10-3	12	TRBD2	once	TRBJ2-3	CAISGGTDTQYF	TGTGCCATCTCGGGGGGAACAGATACGCAGTATTTT
TRBV12-5	19	.	.	TRBJ1-1	CASGLVRATTLSMNTEAFF	TGTGCTAGTGGTTTGGTACGCGCAACGACCCTATCCATGAACACTGAAGCTTTCTTT
TRBV6-1	13	.	few	TRBJ1-5	CASIRSDNQPQHF	TGTGCCAGCATAAGGTCAGACAATCAGCCCCAGCATTTT
TRBV10-3	15	TRBD1	.	TRBJ2-5	CAISETGPSGGTQYF	TGTGCCATCAGTGAGACAGGGCCCTCAGGGGGGACCCAGTACTTC
TRBV28	13	TRBD1	.	TRBJ2-5	CASSSTGVETQYF	TGTGCCAGCAGCTCCACAGGGGTGGAGACCCAGTACTTC
TRBV2	14	TRBD1	few	TRBJ2-7	CASSDRGQRDEQYF	TGTGCCAGCAGCGACAGGGGACAAAGGGACGAGCAGTACTTC